This T cell receptor beta chain came from a study of Ad26.COV2.S vaccination and SARS-CoV-2 variants. Study context: The donor was enrolled in the Ad26.COV2.S arm of the COV1001 trial.

As concerns this clone: The antigen is undetermined.

Overall study findings and caveats: Greater spike-specific TCR breadth was seen in vaccine recipients than in placebo recipients.

The table came from immunoSEQ multiplex PCR; TCRdb's copy has only in-frame clones and leaves some out. The table shows fewer than 400,000 clones, with 89% occurring only once. Treatment described: 15 to 20 received Ad26.COV2.S at low or high dose, single or two shots; roughly 5 received placebo; per-sample allocation not given. The investigators took samples on day 63 after the first vaccine or placebo injection. The TCR sequence derives from a person aged 18-60 years who received the Ad26.COV2.S COVID-19 vaccine or a placebo. The input for sequencing was peripheral blood, taken in a trial of Ad26.COV2.S vaccine versus placebo.

The CDR3 DNA sequence: TGTGCCATCAGTGAGTCGGGGACTAGCGGGTCCTTCTACAATGAGCAGTTCTTC. Translated, it gives CAISESGTSGSFYNEQFF. V usage is TRBV10-3 and J usage is TRBJ2-1, with 12 bases fitting TRBD2. Germline V gene lookup returns CDR1 ENHRY and CDR2 SYGVKD. The CDR3 extends over 18 amino acids. The V gene end was trimmed by 0 bases and the J gene end by 3 bases; junction bases not matched to a gene: 6.